This T cell receptor beta chain emerged from a study of spatial heterogeneity in lung cancer. At the level of the study: The library had UMIs, and each TCR and UMI pair averaged more than ten raw reads.

This clonotype was counted ten times or more. The target antigen is unknown. The study's findings and limits: Circulating ubiquitous expanded tumor TCRs were observed more frequently at resection than at follow-up.

This CDR3 has 19 residues. J gave up 7 bases and V 6 bases, and 15 bases lay outside the gene matches. Per the germline V gene, CDR1 is SEHNR and CDR2 is FQNEAQ (reference sequence). Stated time point: sample taken at primary tumor resection. TCR cDNA molecules each carried a unique molecular identifier. TCRdb reprocessed the 5' RACE reads with MiXCR, giving one entry per CDR3 protein. The table records approximately 25,000 distinct CDR3 sequences, under 4% of them present only once. V usage is TRBV7-9 and J usage is TRBJ2-1; 16 bases agree with TRBD2. The TCR originated in a female donor with early-stage non-small cell lung cancer. Sample: PBMCs, taken at surgery. The CDR3 reads CASSPAGTSGRAARNEQFF. The CDR3 coding sequence is TGTGCCAGCAGTCCTGCCGGGACTAGCGGGAGGGCCGCCCGAAATGAGCAGTTCTTC.